This T cell receptor (beta chain) was sequenced in a study of naive and memory T cell subsets. Four subsets defined by CD45RA and CD27 were sorted after CD3, CD4, CD8 and live/dead staining. General study findings and limits: There was no ground truth to check naive and memory subset results. Possibly reflecting memory cells re-expressing CD45RA, a few larger clonotypes occurred in naive repertoires, especially CD8. RNA-based TCR counts may shift with T cell activation and differentiation.

This clonotype was detected a few times. Antigen: not known. Two oligonucleotides, mixed equimolar, formed the beta constant-region primer covering TRBC1 and TRBC2. Nested alpha and beta constant-region primers with the SP2 primer drove four PCR rounds on ligated cDNA. A 12-nucleotide UMI and the SP2 primer were added to the cDNA 3' end by oligonucleotide ligation. TCRdb analysed the UMI-ligation and nested PCR reads with MiXCR anew, one entry per CDR3 protein. The sample lists over 90,000 distinct CDR3 sequences; approximately 11% were seen once. This CDR3 has 13 amino acids. After removal of 8 bases from V and 8 bases from J, the junction contained 8 bases not matched to a gene. Germline CDR1 reads MNHEY; CDR2 reads SVGEGT.

The clonotype originates from a human donor in good health. The sequenced sample was naive CD4+ T cells from blood. The chain employs TRBV6-2 or TRBV6-3 and TRBJ1-4; 7 bases agree with TRBD1. The CDR3 DNA follows: TGTGCCAGCTGCCGGGACAGCGGAGAAAAACTGTTTTTT. This translates into CASCRDSGEKLFF.